Listed below are T cell receptor beta chains from one sample, sequenced in a study of T cells in tumors after PD-1 blockade. Here immunoSEQ multiplex PCR was the method, and the copy in TCRdb shows in-frame clones only, minus some. The sample comprises approximately 45,000 clones, around 80% of which are singletons, and 8.7% rests with the top ten. Sequencing was performed on PBMCs, taken before anti-PD-1 therapy. Receptors were obtained from a human donor with advanced basal cell or squamous cell carcinoma (not recorded which). Each CDR3 is given with its conserved first and last residue.

j_call v_call cdr3_aa
TRBJ2-3 TRBV6-5 CASRSVGWTDTQYF
TRBJ2-2 TRBV15 CATSREPRGAGELFF
TRBJ1-2 TRBV6-5 CASRRDREANYGYTF
TRBJ1-3 TRBV25-1 CASSEYRGKNTIYF
TRBJ1-2 TRBV5-3 CARRGRSGESGGYTF
TRBJ1-1 TRBV7-8 CASSSPGATEAFF
TRBJ2-1 TRBV7-9 CASSRALAGTNEQFF
TRBJ2-3 TRBV28 CASKASGRWDTQYF
TRBJ2-7 TRBV2 CASFRLPSGPYEQYF
TRBJ2-5 TRBV3-1/TRBV3-2 CASSQTGIQETQYF
TRBJ2-1 TRBV6-5 CASSLAGGAREQFF
TRBJ2-7 TRBV29-1 CSVAGGLGYNYEQYF
TRBJ1-4 TRBV4-1 CASSQERGANEKLFF
TRBJ2-7 TRBV15 CATSSPSGAYEQYF
TRBJ2-7 TRBV29-1 CSVGGQNSYEQYF
TRBJ2-7 TRBV5-1 CASSLGAGVAYEQYF
TRBJ1-5 TRBV27 CASSKTGTTPQPQHF
TRBJ2-5 TRBV24-1 CATSDLQWGTSETQYF
TRBJ1-5 TRBV29-1 CSVGQSGVVRNQPQHF
TRBJ2-3 TRBV7-2 CASSLAYGSPGTDTQYF
TRBJ1-2 TRBV5-6 CASSWAVGYGYTF
TRBJ1-4 TRBV19 CASSIMGQPGKLFF
TRBJ1-2 TRBV5-1 CASSLQGAGDGYTF
TRBJ2-2 TRBV29-1 CSVGTSGRNPAGELFF
TRBJ2-2 TRBV16 CASSQEGNTGELFF
TRBJ2-5 TRBV4-1 CASSQDHRTGQETQYF
TRBJ1-2 TRBV14 CASSQAGGHGYGYTF
TRBJ2-5 TRBV24-1 CATNRDRGQETQYF
TRBJ2-1 TRBV24-1 CATSDRDRLNEQFF
TRBJ1-2 TRBV6-2/TRBV6-3 CASSFGQAYGYTF
TRBJ2-7 TRBV6-6 CASSRRRGLGSSVIEQYF
TRBJ2-7 TRBV9 CASSDPSGKYF
TRBJ1-1 TRBV6-6 CASSPAPRVGAPEAFF
TRBJ1-1 TRBV5-8 CASTKGQSTEAFF
TRBJ2-5 TRBV19 CASTRTSGVQETQYF
TRBJ2-5 TRBV5-6 CASRTRRFGPQETQYF
TRBJ2-3 TRBV6-5 CASRGQRGSTDTQYF
TRBJ1-2 TRBV29-1 CSVEALSLDGYTF
TRBJ2-4 TRBV1 CTSSQGQDRVGGNIQYF
TRBJ2-7 TRBV5-6 CASRGWGRSYEQYF
TRBJ2-3 TRBV19 CASSSLLAGADTQYF
TRBJ1-5 TRBV24-1 CATSGGDDNQPQHF
TRBJ1-6 TRBV14 CASSPTVGRSPLHF